Presented here are 22 T cell receptor beta chains from one specimen sequenced in a study of blood T cell repertoires in COVID-19 (dated by TCRdb to about 2020). The library was generated by the immunoSEQ multiplex PCR assay. TCRdb took this table from immuneACCESS and kept in-frame rearrangements with V and J called. Such tables lack part of the clones; where checked against another copy, unresolved V genes explain under half of the gap, and the rest is unexplained. Within this sample are about 150,000 clones, with approximately 86% of them counted one time only. Roughly 7% of the sample rests with the top ten. The sequenced sample consisted of peripheral blood. These TCRs come from a man aged 50-59 years with active or convalescent COVID-19.

This sequence joins TRBV19 and TRBJ2-7; the D gene is possibly TRBD2 (6 bases). The V end was cut by 5 bases, the J end by 3 bases, with 11 bases between. Germline CDR1 LNHDA, CDR2 SQIVND (reference sequence). The CDR3 contains 13 residues. The CDR3 coding sequence is TGTGCCAGTAGTCCGGGACTCTACTACGAGCAGTACTTC. Protein sequence: CASSPGLYYEQYF.

The rearrangement links TRBV5-4 to TRBJ1-1; 8 bases align to TRBD1. CDR3 length: 15 residues. Germline V gene lookup returns CDR1 SGHNT and CDR2 YYREEE (reference sequence). J lost 2 bases, V lost 3 bases, and 6 bases had no gene match. The CDR3 bases are TGTGCCAGCAGCTCATTACAGGGGGACAACACTGAAGCTTTCTTT. Protein: CASSSLQGDNTEAFF.

Only one count was recorded for this clone. This chain links TRBV6-2 or TRBV6-3 with TRBJ1-5, with unresolved D. The CDR3 extends over 14 amino acids. From germline, CDR1 is MNHEY and CDR2 SVGEGT. The V and J ends lost 0 bases and 11 bases respectively, with 14 bases between them. The CDR3: CASSYSGGRLAQHF. In nucleotides, the CDR3 is TGTGCCAGCAGTTACTCAGGCGGTCGGTTAGCCCAGCATTTT.

The chain uses TRBV4-3 and TRBJ1-2, with 7 bases identical to TRBD1. The CDR3 runs to 15 residues. Germline CDR1 and CDR2: LGHNA and YSLEER. With 3 bases clipped from V and 4 bases from J, the junction kept 8 bases outside the gene matches. In nucleotides, the CDR3 is TGCGCCAGCAGCCAGGGCCCGGGACAGTCCTATGGCTACACCTTC. Translated, it gives CASSQGPGQSYGYTF.

The V gene is TRBV7-2, the J gene TRBJ2-1; TRBD2 is a possible D gene (5 bases). Germline loops: CDR1 SGHTA, CDR2 FQGNSA. The V and J ends lost 5 bases and 3 bases respectively, with 20 bases between them. The CDR3 contains 17 residues. DNA of the CDR3: TGTGCCAGCAGCCATACTCTTATCAGGACTGGCTACAATGAGCAGTTCTTC. This translates into CASSHTLIRTGYNEQFF.

The genes are TRBV6-6 and TRBJ1-5; 7 bases fit TRBD1. From germline, CDR1 is MNHNY and CDR2 SVGAGI (reference sequence). The junction had 3 bases not matched to a gene; V was cut back by 2 bases and J by 5 bases. The CDR3 is 14 amino acids. CDR3 sequence (DNA): TGTGCCAGCAGTTACCCCAGGGGGGATCAGCCCCAGCATTTT. This gives the protein CASSYPRGDQPQHF.

V usage is TRBV28 and J usage is TRBJ1-2, with D possibly TRBD1 on 5 matching bases. Germline values: CDR1 MDHEN, CDR2 SYDVKM. The CDR3 runs to 14 residues. Trimming removed 1 base at V and 3 bases at J, with 9 bases between. The CDR3: CASSLLAGHYGYTF. The CDR3 DNA is TGTGCCAGCAGTTTATTGGCAGGGCACTATGGCTACACCTTC.

This clone was recorded once. J is TRBJ2-7 and V is TRBV6-2 or TRBV6-3, with 9 positions matching TRBD2. The germline gives CDR1 MNHEY, CDR2 SVGEGT. The length of the CDR3 is 16 residues. Trimming cost V 4 bases and J 2 bases; bases outside gene matches: 9. The CDR3 DNA reads TGTGCCAGCAGTTCCAACTTACAGCGGGGGGCCTACGAGCAGTACTTC. Translation gives CASSSNLQRGAYEQYF.

This chain uses TRBV7-2 with TRBJ2-5; 9 bases are shared with TRBD2. Germline lookup yields CDR1 SGHTA and CDR2 FQGNSA. The CDR3 spans 16 residues. The V gene end was trimmed by 1 base and the J gene end by 8 bases; junction bases not matched to a gene: 11. For the CDR3, the DNA is TGTGCCAGCAGCTTAGAAACTAGCGGGCGCCTGAAAACCCAGTACTTC. Amino acids: CASSLETSGRLKTQYF. Looking up the rest from reference TRBV7-2 and TRBJ2-5 gives the full variable domain: GAGVSQSPSNKVTEKGKDVELRCDPISGHTALYWYRQSLGQGLEFLIYFQGNSAPDKSGLPSDRFSAERTGGSVSTLTIQRTQQEDSAVYLCASSLETSGRLKTQYFGPGTRLLVL.

The chain joins TRBV6-5 to TRBJ2-7, with TRBD1 matching over 8 bases. The CDR3 consists of 14 residues. Germline CDR1 MNHEY, CDR2 SVGAGI. The V segment lost 7 bases and the J segment 3 bases; nucleotides outside the gene matches: 8. CDR3 amino acids: CASTKTGAGYEQYF. In DNA, the CDR3 is TGTGCCAGCACCAAGACAGGGGCGGGCTACGAGCAGTACTTC.

The chain carries TRBV5-1 and TRBJ2-7, with a tentative D call TRBD1 (5 bases). The V and J ends lost 0 bases and 3 bases respectively, with 10 bases between them. The CDR3 contains 14 residues. The germline gives CDR1 SGHRS, CDR2 YFSETQ. CDR3 in amino acids: CASSLVAGHYEQYF. CDR3 coding DNA: TGCGCCAGCAGCTTGGTTGCAGGGCACTACGAGCAGTACTTC.

This clone was counted only a few times. The gene calls are TRBV3-1 (or the pseudogene TRBV3-2) and TRBJ2-1, with 10 bases fitting TRBD2. Per germline, CDR1 LGHDT and CDR2 YNNKEL (reference sequence). CDR3 length: 17 residues. V lost 5 bases and J lost 3; bases outside the gene matches: 10. CDR3 sequence reads: CASSNPVAGGVYNEQFF. The CDR3 bases are TGTGCCAGCAGCAACCCAGTAGCGGGGGGTGTCTACAATGAGCAGTTCTTC.

This clone was seen a handful of times. The rearrangement links TRBV5-6 to TRBJ2-2, with 8 bases matching TRBD2. From germline, CDR1 is SGHDT and CDR2 YYEEEE. With 0 bases clipped from V and 4 bases from J, the junction kept 2 bases outside the gene matches. This CDR3 spans 15 amino acids. The CDR3 loop is CASSLGLAGTGELFF. The DNA of the CDR3 is TGTGCCAGCAGCTTGGGTCTAGCGGGCACCGGGGAGCTGTTTTTT.

The V and J genes are TRBV29-1 and TRBJ2-5, with D perhaps TRBD2 (6 bases). V was shortened by 7 bases and J by 5 bases, with 14 bases between the two germline ends. Germline CDR1 SQVTM, CDR2 ANQGSEA. This CDR3 is built from 12 residues. The DNA for the CDR3 is TGCAGCGCAACTACCGGAGGGGAGACCCAGTACTTC. Encoded protein: CSATTGGETQYF.

The J gene is TRBJ2-7, the V gene TRBV2, with 9 bases that match TRBD2. Germline CDR1 reads SNHLY; CDR2 reads FYNNEI. The V segment lost 1 base and the J segment 4 bases; nucleotides outside the gene matches: 2. CDR3 length equals 14 residues. CDR3 DNA: TGTGCCAGCAGTGAAGGGCGGGGGGGTTACGAGCAGTACTTC. Its protein is CASSEGRGGYEQYF.

The genes are TRBV7-2 and TRBJ2-1, with 10 positions matching TRBD2. Germline V lookup: CDR1 SGHTA, CDR2 FQGNSA. V shed 4 bases, J shed 6 bases, and the junction held 9 bases outside the gene matches. The CDR3 totals 16 residues. The CDR3 sequence: CASSWRSSGSPNEQFF. The CDR3 DNA sequence: TGTGCCAGCAGCTGGCGCTCTAGCGGGAGCCCCAATGAGCAGTTCTTC. Filled out from reference TRBV7-2 and TRBJ2-1, the complete variable domain reads GAGVSQSPSNKVTEKGKDVELRCDPISGHTALYWYRQSLGQGLEFLIYFQGNSAPDKSGLPSDRFSAERTGGSVSTLTIQRTQQEDSAVYLCASSWRSSGSPNEQFFGPGTRLTVL.

The V gene is TRBV6-5, the J gene TRBJ2-7; no firm D call. The CDR3 extends over 16 amino acids. Trimming removed 0 bases from V and 0 bases from J, with 12 bases in between. The germline gives CDR1 MNHEY, CDR2 SVGAGI. CDR3 amino acids: CASSYSSAGISYEQYF. CDR3 nucleotide sequence: TGTGCCAGCAGTTACTCGTCGGCAGGTATCTCCTACGAGCAGTACTTC.

V gene TRBV14 combines with J gene TRBJ2-7, with TRBD1 matching over 7 bases. The CDR3 is 16 amino acids. With 2 bases clipped from V and 4 bases from J, the junction kept 11 bases outside the gene matches. Germline V gene sequence: CDR1 SGHDN, CDR2 FVKESK. In DNA, the CDR3 is TGTGCCAGCAGCCAACTCTTACAGGGGTTTGGTTACGAGCAGTACTTC. Translated: CASSQLLQGFGYEQYF.

The V call is TRBV20-1, the J call TRBJ2-4; a weak D match, TRBD1 (6 bases). Trimming removed 3 bases from V and 8 bases from J, with 20 bases in between. Looked up from germline, CDR1 is DFQATT and CDR2 is SNEGSKA (reference sequence). The CDR3 loop spans 15 amino acids. The CDR3 reads CSASATTGFRDIQYF. Written as DNA, the CDR3 is TGCAGTGCTAGTGCTACGACAGGTTTCAGAGACATTCAGTACTTC.

The V call is TRBV19, the J call TRBJ1-1; 12 bases agree with TRBD1. The CDR3 totals 16 residues. V trimming: 8 bases; J trimming: 1 base; junction bases outside the gene matches: 8. CDR1 and CDR2 (germline): LNHDA, SQIVND (reference sequence). The CDR3 protein is CASQGTGGAGNTEAFF. The CDR3 region has the DNA TGTGCCAGTCAGGGGACAGGGGGCGCCGGGAACACTGAAGCTTTCTTT.

V gene TRBV12-5 combines with J gene TRBJ2-3, with TRBD2 as a possible D gene (5 bases). Per the germline V gene, CDR1 is LGHNT and CDR2 is FRNRAP. The ends were cut back, 3 bases at V and 3 bases at J, with 16 bases in the middle. The CDR3 runs 16 residues. The CDR3 loop is CASGFSPSSTTDTQYF. The CDR3 nucleotides read TGTGCTAGTGGTTTCTCGCCTAGCTCTACGACAGATACGCAGTATTTT. Looking up the rest from reference TRBV12-5 and TRBJ2-3 gives the full variable domain: DARVTQTPRHKVTEMGQEVTMRCQPILGHNTVFWYRQTMMQGLELLAYFRNRAPLDDSGMPKDRFSAEMPDATLATLKIQPSEPRDSAVYFCASGFSPSSTTDTQYFGPGTRLTVL.

The chain joins TRBV27 to TRBJ2-7; TRBD2 agrees at 8 bases. The CDR3 extends over 15 amino acids. V lost 0 bases, J lost 3 bases, and 4 bases stayed unmatched. Germline loops: CDR1 MNHEY, CDR2 SMNVEV (reference sequence). This chain's CDR3 is CASSLSSGSLYEQYF. The CDR3 nucleotides are TGTGCCAGCAGTTTATCCAGCGGGAGCCTCTACGAGCAGTACTTC.